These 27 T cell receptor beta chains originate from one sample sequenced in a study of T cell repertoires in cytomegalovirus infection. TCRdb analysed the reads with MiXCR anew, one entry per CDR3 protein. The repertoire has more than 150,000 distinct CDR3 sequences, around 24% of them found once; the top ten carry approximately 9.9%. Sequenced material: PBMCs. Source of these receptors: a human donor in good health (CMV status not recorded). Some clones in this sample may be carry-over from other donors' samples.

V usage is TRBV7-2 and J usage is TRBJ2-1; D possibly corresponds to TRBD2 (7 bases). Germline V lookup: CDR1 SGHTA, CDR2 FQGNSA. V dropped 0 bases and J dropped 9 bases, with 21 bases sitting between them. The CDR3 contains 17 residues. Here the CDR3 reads CASSLAGGGGPVGEQFF. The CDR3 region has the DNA TGTGCCAGCAGCTTAGCGGGAGGGGGGGGCCCCGTGGGTGAGCAGTTCTTC.

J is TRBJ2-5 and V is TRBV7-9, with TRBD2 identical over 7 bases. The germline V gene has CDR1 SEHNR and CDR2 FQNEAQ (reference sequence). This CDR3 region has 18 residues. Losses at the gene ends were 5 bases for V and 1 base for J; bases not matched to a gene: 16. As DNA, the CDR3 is TGTGCCAGCAGCACCCCTTTCCCGGGGCTAGCGGCCCAAGAGACCCAGTACTTC. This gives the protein CASSTPFPGLAAQETQYF.

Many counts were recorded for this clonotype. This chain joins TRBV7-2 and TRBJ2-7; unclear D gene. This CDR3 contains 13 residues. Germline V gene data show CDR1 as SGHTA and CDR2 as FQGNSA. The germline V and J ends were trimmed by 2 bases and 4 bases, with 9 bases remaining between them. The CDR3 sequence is CASSLSTQYEQYF. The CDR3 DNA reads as TGTGCCAGCAGCTTAAGCACCCAGTACGAGCAGTACTTC.

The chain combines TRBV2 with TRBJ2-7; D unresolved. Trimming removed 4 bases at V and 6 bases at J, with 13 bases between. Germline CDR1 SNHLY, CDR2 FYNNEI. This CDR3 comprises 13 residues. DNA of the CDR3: TGTGCCAGCAGTGGCCCCAGGTCTCCCGAGCAGTACTTC. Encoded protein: CASSGPRSPEQYF.

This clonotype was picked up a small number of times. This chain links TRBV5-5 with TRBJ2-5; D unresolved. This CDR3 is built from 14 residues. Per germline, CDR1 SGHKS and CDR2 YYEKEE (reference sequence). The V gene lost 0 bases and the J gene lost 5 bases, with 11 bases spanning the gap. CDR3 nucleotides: TGTGCCAGCAGCTTGGGCGGTAGTTTGGAGACCCAGTACTTC. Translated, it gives CASSLGGSLETQYF.

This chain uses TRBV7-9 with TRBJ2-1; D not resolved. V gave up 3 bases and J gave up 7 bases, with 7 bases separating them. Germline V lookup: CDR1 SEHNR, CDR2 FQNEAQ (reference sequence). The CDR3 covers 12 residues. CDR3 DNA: TGTGCCAGCAGCTTTATGGTTAATGAGCAGTTCTTC. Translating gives CASSFMVNEQFF.

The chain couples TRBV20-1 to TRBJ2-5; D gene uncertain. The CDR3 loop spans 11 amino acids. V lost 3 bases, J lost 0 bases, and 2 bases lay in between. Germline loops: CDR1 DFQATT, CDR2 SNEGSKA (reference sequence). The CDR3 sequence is CSASNQETQYF. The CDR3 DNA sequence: TGCAGTGCTAGTAACCAAGAGACCCAGTACTTC.

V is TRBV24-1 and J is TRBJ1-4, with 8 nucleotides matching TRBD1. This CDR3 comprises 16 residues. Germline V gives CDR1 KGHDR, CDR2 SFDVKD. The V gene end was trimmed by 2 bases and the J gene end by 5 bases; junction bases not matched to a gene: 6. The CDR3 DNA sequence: TGTGCCACCAGTGATTGGACCGGGACAGGCAATGAAAAACTGTTTTTT. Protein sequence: CATSDWTGTGNEKLFF.

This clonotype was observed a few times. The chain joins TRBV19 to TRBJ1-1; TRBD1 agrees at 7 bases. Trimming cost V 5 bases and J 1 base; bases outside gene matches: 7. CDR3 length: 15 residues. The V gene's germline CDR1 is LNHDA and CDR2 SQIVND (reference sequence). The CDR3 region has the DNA TGTGCCAGTAGTGGCCGACAGGGAAGGAACACTGAAGCTTTCTTT. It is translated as CASSGRQGRNTEAFF.

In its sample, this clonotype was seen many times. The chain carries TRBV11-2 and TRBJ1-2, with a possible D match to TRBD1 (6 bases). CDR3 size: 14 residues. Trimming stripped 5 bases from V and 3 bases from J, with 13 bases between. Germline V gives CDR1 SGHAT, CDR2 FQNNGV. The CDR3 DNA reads TGTGCCAGCAGCCCTACACCAGGGGACTATGGCTACACCTTC. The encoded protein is CASSPTPGDYGYTF.

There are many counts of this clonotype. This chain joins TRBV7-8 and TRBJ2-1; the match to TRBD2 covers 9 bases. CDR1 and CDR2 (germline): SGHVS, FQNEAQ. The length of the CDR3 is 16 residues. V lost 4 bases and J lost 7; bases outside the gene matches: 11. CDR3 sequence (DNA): TGTGCCAGCAGCTCCCTAATAGCGGGGGCGGGGAATGAGCAGTTCTTC. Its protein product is CASSSLIAGAGNEQFF. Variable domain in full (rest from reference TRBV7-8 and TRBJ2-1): GAGVSQSPRYKVAKRGQDVALRCDPISGHVSLFWYQQALGQGPEFLTYFQNEAQLDKSGLPSDRFFAERPEGSVSTLKIQRTQQEDSAVYLCASSSLIAGAGNEQFFGPGTRLTVL.

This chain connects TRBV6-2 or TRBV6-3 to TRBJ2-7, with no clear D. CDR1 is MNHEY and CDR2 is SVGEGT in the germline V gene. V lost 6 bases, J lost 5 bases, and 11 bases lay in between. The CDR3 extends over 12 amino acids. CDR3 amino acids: CASRSLAHEQYF. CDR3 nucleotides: TGTGCCAGCAGGTCGCTGGCTCACGAGCAGTACTTC.

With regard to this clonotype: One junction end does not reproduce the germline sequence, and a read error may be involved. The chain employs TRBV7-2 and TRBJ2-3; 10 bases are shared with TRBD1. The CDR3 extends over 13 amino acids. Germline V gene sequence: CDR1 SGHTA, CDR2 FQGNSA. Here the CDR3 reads CASSWDRGDTRYF. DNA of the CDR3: TGTGCCAGCAGCTGGGACAGGGGAGATACGCGGTATTTT. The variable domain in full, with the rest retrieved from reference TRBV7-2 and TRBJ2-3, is GAGVSQSPSNKVTEKGKDVELRCDPISGHTALYWYRQSLGQGLEFLIYFQGNSAPDKSGLPSDRFSAERTGGSVSTLTIQRTQQEDSAVYLCASSWDRGDTRYFGPGTRLTVL.

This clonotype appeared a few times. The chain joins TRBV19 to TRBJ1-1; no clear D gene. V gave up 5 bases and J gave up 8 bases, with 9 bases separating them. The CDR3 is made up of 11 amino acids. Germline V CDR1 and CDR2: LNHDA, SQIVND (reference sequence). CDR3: CASSWAVEAFF. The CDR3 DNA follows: TGTGCCAGTAGTTGGGCAGTCGAAGCTTTCTTT.

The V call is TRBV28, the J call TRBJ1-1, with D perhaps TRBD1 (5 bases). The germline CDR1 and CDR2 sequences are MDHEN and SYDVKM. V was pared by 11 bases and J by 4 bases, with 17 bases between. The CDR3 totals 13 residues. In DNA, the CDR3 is TGTGCCGGGCGGAATCGGGGGAGCACTGAAGCTTTCTTT. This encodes CAGRNRGSTEAFF.

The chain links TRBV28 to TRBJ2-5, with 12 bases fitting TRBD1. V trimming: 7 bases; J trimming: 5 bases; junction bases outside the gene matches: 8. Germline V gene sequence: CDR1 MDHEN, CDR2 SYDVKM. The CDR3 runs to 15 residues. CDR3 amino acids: CASTRRGTGGETQYF. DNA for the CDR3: TGTGCCAGCACCCGGAGGGGGACAGGGGGCGAGACCCAGTACTTC.

The CDR3 spells CASSENLPQGNEKLFF. The DNA for the CDR3 is TGTGCCAGCAGTGAAAATCTTCCACAGGGGAATGAAAAACTGTTTTTT. The V call is TRBV2, the J call TRBJ1-4; 7 bases agree with TRBD1. Per the germline V gene, CDR1 is SNHLY and CDR2 is FYNNEI. The CDR3 spans 16 residues. V lost 2 bases and J lost 5; bases outside the gene matches: 8.

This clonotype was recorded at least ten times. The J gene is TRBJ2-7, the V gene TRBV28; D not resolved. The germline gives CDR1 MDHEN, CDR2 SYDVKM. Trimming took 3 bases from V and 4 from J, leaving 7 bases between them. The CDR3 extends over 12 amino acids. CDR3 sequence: CASSFLAYEQYF. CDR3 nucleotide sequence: TGTGCCAGCAGTTTCTTGGCGTACGAGCAGTACTTC. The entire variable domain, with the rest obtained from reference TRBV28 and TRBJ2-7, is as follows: DVKVTQSSRYLVKRTGEKVFLECVQDMDHENMFWYRQDPGLGLRLIYFSYDVKMKEKGDIPEGYSVSREKKERFSLILESASTNQTSMYLCASSFLAYEQYFGPGTRLTVT.

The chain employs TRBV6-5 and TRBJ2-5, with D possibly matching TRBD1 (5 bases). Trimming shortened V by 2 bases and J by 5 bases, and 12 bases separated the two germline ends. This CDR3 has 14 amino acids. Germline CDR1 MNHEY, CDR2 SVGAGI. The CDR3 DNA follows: TGTGCCAGCAGTTACGGGGCCCGGTTGGAGACCCAGTACTTC. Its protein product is CASSYGARLETQYF.

In DNA, the CDR3 is TGTGCCAGCACCTACCCTAATTCACCCCTCCACTTT. Its translation is CASTYPNSPLHF. The V gene is TRBV6-1, the J gene TRBJ1-6; the D is unclear. Germline V CDR1 and CDR2: MNHNS, SASEGT. V was shortened by 7 bases and J by 6 bases, with 7 bases between the two germline ends. This CDR3 has 12 amino acids.

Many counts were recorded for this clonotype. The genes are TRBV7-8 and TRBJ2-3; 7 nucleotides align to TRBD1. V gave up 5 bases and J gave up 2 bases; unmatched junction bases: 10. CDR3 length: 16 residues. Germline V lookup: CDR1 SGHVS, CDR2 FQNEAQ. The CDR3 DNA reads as TGTGCCAGCAGCCTAAATTCCGGGACAGCCACAGATACGCAGTATTTT. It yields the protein CASSLNSGTATDTQYF.

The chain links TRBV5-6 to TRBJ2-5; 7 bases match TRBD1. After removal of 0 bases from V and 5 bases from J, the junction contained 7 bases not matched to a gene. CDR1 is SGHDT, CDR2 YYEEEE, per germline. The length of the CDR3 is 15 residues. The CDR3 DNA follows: TGTGCCAGCAGCTTGGATCTAGGGGGCTATGAGACCCAGTACTTC. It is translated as CASSLDLGGYETQYF.

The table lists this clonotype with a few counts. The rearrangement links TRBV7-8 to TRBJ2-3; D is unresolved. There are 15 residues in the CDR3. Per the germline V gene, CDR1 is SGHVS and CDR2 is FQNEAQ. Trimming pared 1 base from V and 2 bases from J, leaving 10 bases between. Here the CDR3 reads CASSLGPRYTDTQYF. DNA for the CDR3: TGTGCCAGCAGCTTAGGTCCCAGATACACAGATACGCAGTATTTT.

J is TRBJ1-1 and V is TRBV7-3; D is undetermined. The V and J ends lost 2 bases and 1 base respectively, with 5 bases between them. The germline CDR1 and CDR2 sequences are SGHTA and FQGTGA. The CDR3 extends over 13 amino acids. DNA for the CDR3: TGTGCCAGCAGCTTATCAGCGAACACTGAAGCTTTCTTT. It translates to CASSLSANTEAFF.

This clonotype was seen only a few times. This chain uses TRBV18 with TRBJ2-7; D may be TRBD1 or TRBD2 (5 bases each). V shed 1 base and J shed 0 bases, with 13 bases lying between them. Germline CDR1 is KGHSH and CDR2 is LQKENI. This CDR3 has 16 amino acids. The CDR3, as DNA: TGTGCCAGCTCACCACTCCCAGGGACCAGCTCCTACGAGCAGTACTTC. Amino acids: CASSPLPGTSSYEQYF.

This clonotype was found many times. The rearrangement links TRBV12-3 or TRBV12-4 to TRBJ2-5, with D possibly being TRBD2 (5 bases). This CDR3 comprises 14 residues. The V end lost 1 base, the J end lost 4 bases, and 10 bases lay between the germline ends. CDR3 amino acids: CASSLDRERETQYF. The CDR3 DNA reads TGTGCCAGCAGTTTAGATAGGGAGAGAGAGACCCAGTACTTC.

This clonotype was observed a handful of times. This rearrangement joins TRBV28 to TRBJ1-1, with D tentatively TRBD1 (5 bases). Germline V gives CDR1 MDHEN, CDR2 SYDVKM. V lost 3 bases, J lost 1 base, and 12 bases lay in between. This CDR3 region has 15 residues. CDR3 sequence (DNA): TGTGCCAGCAGTTTCGGCGGGACGGCGAACACTGAAGCTTTCTTT. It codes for CASSFGGTANTEAFF.